This T cell receptor beta chain was sequenced for a study of T cell changes during pregnancy in multiple sclerosis. This CDR3 comprises 16 residues. Germline V lookup: CDR1 MGHRA, CDR2 YSYEKL. Germline trimming cut 4 bases from V and 1 base from J; bases unmatched to any gene: 8. Generated by immunoSEQ multiplex PCR, the TCRdb table keeps only in-frame clones and is missing some. This sample carries approximately 32,000 clones, 90% to 95% of them seen once, and the ten largest clones take less than 0.55%. The V call is TRBV4-1, the J call TRBJ2-7, with 9 positions matching TRBD2. This specimen was CD4+ T cells from peripheral blood mononuclear cells, taken in the second trimester of pregnancy. The TCR originated in a female donor with multiple sclerosis, enrolled in a pregnancy study. The CDR3 sequence: CASSPTSGLPSYEQYF. The CDR3 nucleotides are TGCGCCAGCAGCCCAACTAGCGGGCTACCTTCCTACGAGCAGTACTTC.